The source of this T cell receptor beta chain is a study of cytomegalovirus exposure and HLA in healthy donors. TCRdb keeps only in-frame clones here, not all; method: immunoSEQ multiplex PCR. The data contain tens of thousands of clones, roughly 84% of them singletons. Notes on this clone: What it binds is unknown. One end of the junction varies from germline; a read error may be responsible.

Study findings and constraints: The finding came from a later analysis; first-cohort TCR clusters tended to co-occur in the approximately 120 validation repertoires.

The TCR originated in a woman aged 18-29 years in good health and CMV-seropositive. Source material: PBMCs.

CDR3 nucleotides: TGTGCCGCCAGCACGGACAGGGGGCAGCCCCAGCATTTT. Translated, it gives CAASTDRGQPQHF. This chain links TRBV15 with TRBJ1-5; the match to TRBD1 covers 10 bases. CDR1 and CDR2 from the germline V gene are LNHNV and YYDKDF (reference sequence). This CDR3 is built from 13 residues. The full variable domain, rest sourced from reference TRBV15 and TRBJ1-5, is DAMVIQNPRYQVTQFGKPVTLSCSQTLNHNVMYWYQQKSSQAPKLLFHYYDKDFNNEADTPDNFQSRRPNTSFCFLDIRSPGLGDTAMYLCAASTDRGQPQHFGDGTRLSIL.